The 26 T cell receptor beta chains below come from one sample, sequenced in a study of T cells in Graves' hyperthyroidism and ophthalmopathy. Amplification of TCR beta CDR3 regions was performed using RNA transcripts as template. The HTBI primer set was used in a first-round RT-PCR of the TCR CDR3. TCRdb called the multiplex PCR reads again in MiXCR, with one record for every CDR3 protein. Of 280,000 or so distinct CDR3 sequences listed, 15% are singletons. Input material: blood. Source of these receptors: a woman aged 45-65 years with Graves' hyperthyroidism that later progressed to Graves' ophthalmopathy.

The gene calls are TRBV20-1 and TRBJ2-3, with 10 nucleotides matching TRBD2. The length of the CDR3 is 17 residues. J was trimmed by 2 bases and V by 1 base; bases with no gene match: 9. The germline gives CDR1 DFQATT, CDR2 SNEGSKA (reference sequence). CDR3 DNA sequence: TGCAGTGCTAGAGTGGCTGAGAGCGGGAGGGCCACAGATACGCAGTATTTT. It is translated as CSARVAESGRATDTQYF.

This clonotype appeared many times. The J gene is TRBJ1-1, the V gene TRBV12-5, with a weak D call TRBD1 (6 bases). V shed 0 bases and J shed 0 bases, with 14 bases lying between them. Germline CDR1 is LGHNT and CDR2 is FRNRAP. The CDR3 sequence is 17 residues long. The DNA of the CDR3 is TGTGCTAGTGGTTTGGTACCGGGGGCACTTATGAACACTGAAGCTTTCTTT. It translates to CASGLVPGALMNTEAFF.

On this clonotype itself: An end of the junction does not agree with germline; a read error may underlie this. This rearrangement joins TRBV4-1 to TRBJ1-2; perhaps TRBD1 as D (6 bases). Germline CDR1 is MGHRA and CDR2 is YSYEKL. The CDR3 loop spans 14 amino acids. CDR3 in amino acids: CASSQVGGSYGYTF. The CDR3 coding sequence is TGTGCCAGCAGCCAAGTAGGGGGAAGCTATGGCTACACCTTC.

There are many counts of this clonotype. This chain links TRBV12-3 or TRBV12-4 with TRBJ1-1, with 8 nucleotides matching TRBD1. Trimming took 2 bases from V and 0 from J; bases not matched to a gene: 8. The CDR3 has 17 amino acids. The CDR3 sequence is CASSLTAGGLMNTEAFF. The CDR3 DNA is TGTGCCAGCAGTTTAACCGCAGGGGGCCTTATGAACACTGAAGCTTTCTTT.

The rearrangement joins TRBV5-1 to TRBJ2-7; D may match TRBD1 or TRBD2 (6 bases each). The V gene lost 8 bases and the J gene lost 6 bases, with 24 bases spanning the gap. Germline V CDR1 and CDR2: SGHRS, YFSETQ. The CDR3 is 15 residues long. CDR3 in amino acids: CASGDWGPGAREQYF. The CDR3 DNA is TGCGCCAGTGGGGATTGGGGGCCGGGGGCGCGCGAGCAGTACTTC.

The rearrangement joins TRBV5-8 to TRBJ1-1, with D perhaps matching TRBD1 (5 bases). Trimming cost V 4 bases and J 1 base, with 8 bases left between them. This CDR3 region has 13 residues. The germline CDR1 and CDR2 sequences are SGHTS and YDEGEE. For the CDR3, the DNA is TGTGCCAGCAGCGGGGGGACGAACACTGAAGCTTTCTTT. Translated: CASSGGTNTEAFF.

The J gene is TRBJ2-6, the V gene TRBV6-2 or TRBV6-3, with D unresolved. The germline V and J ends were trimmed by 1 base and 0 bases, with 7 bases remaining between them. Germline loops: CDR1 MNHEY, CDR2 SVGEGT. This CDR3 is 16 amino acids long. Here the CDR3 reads CASSYLISSGANVLTF. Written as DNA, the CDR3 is TGTGCCAGCAGTTACTTGATCAGCTCTGGGGCCAACGTCCTGACTTTC.

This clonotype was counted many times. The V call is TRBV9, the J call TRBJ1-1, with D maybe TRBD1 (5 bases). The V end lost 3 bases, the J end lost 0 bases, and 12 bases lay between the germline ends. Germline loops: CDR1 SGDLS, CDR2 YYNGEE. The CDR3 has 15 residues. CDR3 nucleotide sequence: TGTGCCAGCAGCGCTGGAGACAGAATGAACACTGAAGCTTTCTTT. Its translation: CASSAGDRMNTEAFF.

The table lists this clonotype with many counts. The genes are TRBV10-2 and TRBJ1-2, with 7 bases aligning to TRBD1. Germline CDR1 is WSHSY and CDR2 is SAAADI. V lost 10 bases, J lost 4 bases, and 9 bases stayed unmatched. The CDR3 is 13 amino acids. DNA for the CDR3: TGCGCCACTTCGACAGGGAATGTCTATGGCTACACCTTC. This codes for CATSTGNVYGYTF.

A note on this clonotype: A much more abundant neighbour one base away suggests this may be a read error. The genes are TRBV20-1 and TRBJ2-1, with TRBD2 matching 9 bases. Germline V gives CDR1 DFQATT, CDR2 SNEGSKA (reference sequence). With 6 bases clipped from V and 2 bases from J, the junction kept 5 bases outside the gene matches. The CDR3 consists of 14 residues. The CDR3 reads CSAPSGNPYNEQFF. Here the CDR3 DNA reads TGCAGTGCCCCTAGCGGGAACCCCTACAATGAGCAGTTCTTC.

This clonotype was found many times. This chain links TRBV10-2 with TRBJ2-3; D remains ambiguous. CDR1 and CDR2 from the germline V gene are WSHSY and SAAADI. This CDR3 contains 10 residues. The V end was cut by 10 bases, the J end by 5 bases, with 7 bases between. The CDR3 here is CATERDTQYF. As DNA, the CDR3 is TGCGCCACCGAGCGAGATACGCAGTATTTT.

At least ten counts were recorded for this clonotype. The CDR3 protein is CASSTESRVSEAFF. The CDR3 DNA is TGTGCCAGCAGCACAGAATCCAGGGTCTCTGAAGCTTTCTTT. This chain joins TRBV7-8 and TRBJ1-1, with D perhaps TRBD1 (5 bases). The V end was cut by 5 bases, the J end by 6 bases, with 16 bases between. Germline V gene data show CDR1 as SGHVS and CDR2 as FQNEAQ. The CDR3 is made up of 14 amino acids.

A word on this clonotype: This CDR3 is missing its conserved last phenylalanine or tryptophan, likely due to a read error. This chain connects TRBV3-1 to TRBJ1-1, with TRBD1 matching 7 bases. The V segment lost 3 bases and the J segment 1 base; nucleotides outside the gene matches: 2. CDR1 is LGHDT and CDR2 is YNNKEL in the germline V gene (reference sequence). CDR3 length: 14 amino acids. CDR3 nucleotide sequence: TGTGCCAGCAGCCACTACAGGGGGAACACTGAAGCTTTCTCT. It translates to CASSHYRGNTEAFS.

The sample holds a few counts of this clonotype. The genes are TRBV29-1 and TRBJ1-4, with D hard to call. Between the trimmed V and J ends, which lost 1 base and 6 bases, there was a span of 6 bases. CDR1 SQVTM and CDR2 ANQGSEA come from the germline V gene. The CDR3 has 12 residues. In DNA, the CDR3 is TGCAGCGTTGAAGCCGGGGATGAAAAACTGTTTTTT. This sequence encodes CSVEAGDEKLFF.

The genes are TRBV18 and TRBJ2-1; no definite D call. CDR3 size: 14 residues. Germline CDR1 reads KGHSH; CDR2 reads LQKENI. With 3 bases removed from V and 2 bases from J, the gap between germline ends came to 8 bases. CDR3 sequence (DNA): TGTGCCAGCTCACCCCAGCGTACCTACAATGAGCAGTTCTTC. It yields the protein CASSPQRTYNEQFF.

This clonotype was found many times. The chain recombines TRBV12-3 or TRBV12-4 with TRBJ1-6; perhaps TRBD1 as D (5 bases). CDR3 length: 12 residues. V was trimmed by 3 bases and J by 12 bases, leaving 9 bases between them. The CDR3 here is CASSLGQGPLHF. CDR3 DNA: TGTGCCAGCAGTTTGGGGCAGGGACCCCTCCACTTT.

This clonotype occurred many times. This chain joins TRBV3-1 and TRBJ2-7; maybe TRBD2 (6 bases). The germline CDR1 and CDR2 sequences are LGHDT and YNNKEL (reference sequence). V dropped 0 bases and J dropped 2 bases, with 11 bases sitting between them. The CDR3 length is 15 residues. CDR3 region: CASSQDGGRTYEQYF. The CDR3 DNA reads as TGTGCCAGCAGCCAAGACGGGGGAAGGACCTACGAGCAGTACTTC.

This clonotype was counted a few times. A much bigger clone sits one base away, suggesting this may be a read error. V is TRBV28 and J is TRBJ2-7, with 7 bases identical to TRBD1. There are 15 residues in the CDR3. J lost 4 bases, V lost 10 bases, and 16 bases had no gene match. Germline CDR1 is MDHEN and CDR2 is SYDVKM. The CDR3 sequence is CATNPRQGIRYEQYF. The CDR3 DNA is TGTGCCACAAACCCGAGACAGGGTATTCGGTACGAGCAGTACTTC.

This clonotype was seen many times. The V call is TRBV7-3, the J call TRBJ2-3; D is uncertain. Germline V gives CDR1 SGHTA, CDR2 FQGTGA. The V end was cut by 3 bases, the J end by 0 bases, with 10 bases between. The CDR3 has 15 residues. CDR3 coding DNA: TGTGCCAGCAGCTTGCGACTCACTAGCACAGATACGCAGTATTTT. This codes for CASSLRLTSTDTQYF.

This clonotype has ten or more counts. The CDR3 nucleotides are TGTGCCAGCAGTGAAAGCGGGATCTCCTACGAGCAGTACTTC. It codes for CASSESGISYEQYF. The chain joins TRBV6-1 to TRBJ2-7; 7 bases match TRBD2. Germline CDR1 is MNHNS and CDR2 is SASEGT. The CDR3 is 14 amino acids. The ends lost 2 bases at V and 0 bases at J; junction bases unmatched: 1.

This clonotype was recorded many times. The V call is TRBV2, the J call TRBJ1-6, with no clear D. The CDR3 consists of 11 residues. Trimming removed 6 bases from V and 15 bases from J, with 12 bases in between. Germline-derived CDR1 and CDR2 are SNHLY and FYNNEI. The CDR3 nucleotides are TGTGCCAGCAGAGCAGACGAAAGCCTCCACTTT. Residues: CASRADESLHF.

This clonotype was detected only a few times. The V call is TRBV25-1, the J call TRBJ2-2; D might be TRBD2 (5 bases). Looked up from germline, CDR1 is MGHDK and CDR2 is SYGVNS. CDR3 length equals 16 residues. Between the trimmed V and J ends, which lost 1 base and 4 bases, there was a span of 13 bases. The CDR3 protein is CASSESSGLSTGELFF. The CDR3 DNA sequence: TGTGCCAGCAGTGAATCCAGCGGACTCTCCACCGGGGAGCTGTTTTTT.

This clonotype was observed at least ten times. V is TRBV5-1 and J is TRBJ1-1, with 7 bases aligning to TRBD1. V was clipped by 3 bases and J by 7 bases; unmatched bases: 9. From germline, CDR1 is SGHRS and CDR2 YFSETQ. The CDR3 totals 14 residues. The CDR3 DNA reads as TGCGCCAGCAGCTCACAGGGGCCCTCCTTTGAAGCTTTCTTT. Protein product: CASSSQGPSFEAFF.

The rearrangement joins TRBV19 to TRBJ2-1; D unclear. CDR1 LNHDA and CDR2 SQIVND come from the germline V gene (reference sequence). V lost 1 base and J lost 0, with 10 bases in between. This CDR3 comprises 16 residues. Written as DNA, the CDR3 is TGTGCCAGTAGTATAGTAGGTCGTAGCTCCTACAATGAGCAGTTCTTC. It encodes CASSIVGRSSYNEQFF.

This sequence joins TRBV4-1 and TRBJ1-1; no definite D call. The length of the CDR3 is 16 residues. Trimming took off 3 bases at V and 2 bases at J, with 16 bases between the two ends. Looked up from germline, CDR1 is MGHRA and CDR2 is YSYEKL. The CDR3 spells CASSQLIKLVNTEAFF. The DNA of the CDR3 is TGCGCCAGCAGCCAGTTAATTAAGCTGGTTAACACTGAAGCTTTCTTT.

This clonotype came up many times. In DNA form, the CDR3 reads TGCAGTGCTAGTGAGGACAGCTCTGGAAACACCATATATTTT. It codes for CSASEDSSGNTIYF. The chain uses TRBV20-1 and TRBJ1-3, with D perhaps TRBD1 (6 bases). Germline V gives CDR1 DFQATT, CDR2 SNEGSKA (reference sequence). This CDR3 has 14 residues. V gave up 3 bases and J gave up 0 bases, with 9 bases separating them.